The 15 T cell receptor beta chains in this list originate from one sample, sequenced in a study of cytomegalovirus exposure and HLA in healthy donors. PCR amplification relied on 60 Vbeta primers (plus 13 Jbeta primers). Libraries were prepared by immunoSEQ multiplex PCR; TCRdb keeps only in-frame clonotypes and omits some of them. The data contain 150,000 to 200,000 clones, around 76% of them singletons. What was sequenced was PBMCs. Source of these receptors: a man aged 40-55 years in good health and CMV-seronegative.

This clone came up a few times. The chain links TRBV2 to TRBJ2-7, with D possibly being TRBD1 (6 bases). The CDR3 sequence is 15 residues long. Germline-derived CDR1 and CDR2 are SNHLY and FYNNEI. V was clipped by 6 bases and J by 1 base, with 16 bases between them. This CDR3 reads CASRHTGSRSYEQYV. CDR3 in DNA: TGTGCCAGCAGACACACAGGGAGTAGGTCCTACGAGCAGTACGTC.

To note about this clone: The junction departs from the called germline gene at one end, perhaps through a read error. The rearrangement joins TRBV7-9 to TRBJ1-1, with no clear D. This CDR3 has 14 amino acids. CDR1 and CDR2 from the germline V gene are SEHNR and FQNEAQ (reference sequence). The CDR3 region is CSSSFSGFGTEAFF. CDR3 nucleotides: TGTTCCAGCAGCTTTTCGGGGTTTGGGACTGAAGCTTTCTTT.

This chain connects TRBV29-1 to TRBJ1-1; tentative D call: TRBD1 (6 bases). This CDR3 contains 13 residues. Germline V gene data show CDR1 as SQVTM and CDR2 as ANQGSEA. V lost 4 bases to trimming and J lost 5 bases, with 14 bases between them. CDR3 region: CSVGGRLRTEAFF. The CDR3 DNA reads TGCAGCGTTGGGGGGCGGCTGAGAACTGAAGCTTTCTTT.

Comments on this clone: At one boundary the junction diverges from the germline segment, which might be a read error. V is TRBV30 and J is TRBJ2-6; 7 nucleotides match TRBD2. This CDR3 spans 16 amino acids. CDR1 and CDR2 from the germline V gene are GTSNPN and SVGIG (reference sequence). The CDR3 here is CAWEWGGSSGANGLTF. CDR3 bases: TGTGCCTGGGAGTGGGGGGGGAGCTCTGGGGCCAACGGCCTGACTTTC. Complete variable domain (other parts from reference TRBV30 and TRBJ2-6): SQTIHQWPATLVQPVGSPLSLECTVEGTSNPNLYWYRQAAGRGLQLLFYSVGIGQISSEVPQNLSASRPQDRQFILSSKKLLLSDSGFYLCAWEWGGSSGANGLTFGAGSRLTVL.

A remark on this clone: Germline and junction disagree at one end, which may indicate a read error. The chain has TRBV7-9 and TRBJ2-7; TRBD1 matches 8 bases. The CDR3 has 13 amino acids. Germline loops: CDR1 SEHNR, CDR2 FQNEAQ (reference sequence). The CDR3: CASSLPLTGDSIF. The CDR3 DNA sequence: TGTGCCAGCAGTCTCCCGTTGACAGGGGATAGTATCTTC.

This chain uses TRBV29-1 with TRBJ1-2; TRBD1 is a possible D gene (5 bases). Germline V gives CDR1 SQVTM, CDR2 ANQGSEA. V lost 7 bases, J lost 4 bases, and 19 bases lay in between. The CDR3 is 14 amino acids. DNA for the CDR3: TGCAGCGCCCCGGCTCAAGGGGAAGGCTATGGCTACACCTTC. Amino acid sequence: CSAPAQGEGYGYTF.

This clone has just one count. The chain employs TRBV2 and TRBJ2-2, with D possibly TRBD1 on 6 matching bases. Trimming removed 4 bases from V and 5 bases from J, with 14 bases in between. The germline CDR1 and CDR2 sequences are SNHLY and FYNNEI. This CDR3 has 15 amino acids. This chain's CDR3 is CASSGQGPQTGELFF. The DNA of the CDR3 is TGTGCCAGCAGTGGGCAGGGGCCCCAGACCGGGGAGCTGTTTTTT.

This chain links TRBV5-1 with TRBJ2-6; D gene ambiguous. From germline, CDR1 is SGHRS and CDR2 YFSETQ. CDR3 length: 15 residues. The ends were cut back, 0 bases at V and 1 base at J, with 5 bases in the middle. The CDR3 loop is CASSLVMSGANVLTF. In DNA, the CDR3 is TGCGCCAGCAGCTTGGTTATGTCTGGGGCCAACGTCCTGACTTTC. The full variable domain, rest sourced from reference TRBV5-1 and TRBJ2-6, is KAGVTQTPRYLIKTRGQQVTLSCSPISGHRSVSWYQQTPGQGLQFLFEYFSETQRNKGNFPGRFSGRQFSNSRSEMNVSTLELGDSALYLCASSLVMSGANVLTFGAGSRLTVL.

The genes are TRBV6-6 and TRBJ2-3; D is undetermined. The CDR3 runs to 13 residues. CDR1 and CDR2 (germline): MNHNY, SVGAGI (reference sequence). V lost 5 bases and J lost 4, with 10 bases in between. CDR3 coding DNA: TGTGCCAGCAGTGGGCTATGGGCAGATACGCAGTATTTT. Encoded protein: CASSGLWADTQYF.

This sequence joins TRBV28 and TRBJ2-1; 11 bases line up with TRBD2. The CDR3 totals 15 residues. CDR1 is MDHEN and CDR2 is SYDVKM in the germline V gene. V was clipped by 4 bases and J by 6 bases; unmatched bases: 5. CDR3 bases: TGTGCCAGCAGTTCCCCGGGACTAGCGGCCAATGAGCAGTTCTTC. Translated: CASSSPGLAANEQFF. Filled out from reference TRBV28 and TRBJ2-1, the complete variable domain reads DVKVTQSSRYLVKRTGEKVFLECVQDMDHENMFWYRQDPGLGLRLIYFSYDVKMKEKGDIPEGYSVSREKKERFSLILESASTNQTSMYLCASSSPGLAANEQFFGPGTRLTVL.

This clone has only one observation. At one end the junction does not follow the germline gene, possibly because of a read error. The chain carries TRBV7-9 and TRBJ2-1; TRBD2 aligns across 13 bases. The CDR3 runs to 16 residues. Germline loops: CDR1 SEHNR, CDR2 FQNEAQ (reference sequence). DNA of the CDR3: TGTTCCAGCAGCCCGGGACTAGCGGGATACTACAATGAGCAGTTCTTC. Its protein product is CSSSPGLAGYYNEQFF.

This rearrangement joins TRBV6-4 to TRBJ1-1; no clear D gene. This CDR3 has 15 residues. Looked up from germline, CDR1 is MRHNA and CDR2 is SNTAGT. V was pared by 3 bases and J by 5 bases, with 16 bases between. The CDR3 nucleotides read TGTGCCAGCAGTGAAAAGGGTTATGGGAGGACTGAAGCTTTCTTT. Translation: CASSEKGYGRTEAFF.

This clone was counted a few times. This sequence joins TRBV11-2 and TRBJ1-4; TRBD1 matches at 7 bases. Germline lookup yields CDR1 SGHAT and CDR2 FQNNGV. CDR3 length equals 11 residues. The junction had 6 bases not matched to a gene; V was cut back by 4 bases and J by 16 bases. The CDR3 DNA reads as TGTGCCAGCAGCTCTACAGGGGTGGCGTTTTTT. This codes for CASSSTGVAFF.

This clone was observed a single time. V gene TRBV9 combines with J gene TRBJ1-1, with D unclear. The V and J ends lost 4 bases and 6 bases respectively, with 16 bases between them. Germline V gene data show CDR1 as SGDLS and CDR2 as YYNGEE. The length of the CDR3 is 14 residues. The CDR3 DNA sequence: TGTGCCAGCAGCCCCATCTCCCTCAGGTCTGAAGCTTTCTTT. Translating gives CASSPISLRSEAFF.

CDR3 sequence (DNA): TGTGCCAGCAGTTACTCAGCCGGGACTCCGGCCAATGAGCAGTTCTTC. It yields the protein CASSYSAGTPANEQFF. The chain couples TRBV6-5 to TRBJ2-1; D is perhaps TRBD2 (6 bases). This CDR3 has 16 residues. The V and J ends lost 0 bases and 6 bases respectively, with 15 bases between them. From germline, CDR1 is MNHEY and CDR2 SVGAGI.